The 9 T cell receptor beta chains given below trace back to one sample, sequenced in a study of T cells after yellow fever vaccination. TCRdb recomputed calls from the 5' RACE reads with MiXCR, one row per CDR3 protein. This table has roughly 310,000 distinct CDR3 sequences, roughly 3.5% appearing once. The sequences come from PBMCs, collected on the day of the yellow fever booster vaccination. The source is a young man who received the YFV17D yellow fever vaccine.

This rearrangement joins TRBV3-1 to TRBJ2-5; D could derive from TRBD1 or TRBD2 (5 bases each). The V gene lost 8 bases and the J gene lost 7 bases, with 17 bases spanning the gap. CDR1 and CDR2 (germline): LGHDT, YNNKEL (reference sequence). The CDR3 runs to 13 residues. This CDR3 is CASGELGTGTQYF. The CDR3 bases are TGTGCCAGCGGGGAGCTAGGGACGGGGACCCAGTACTTC.

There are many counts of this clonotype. CDR3 nucleotide sequence: TGCGCCAGCAGCTTGGGACTAGACAACAATGAGCAGTTCTTC. Translated: CASSLGLDNNEQFF. This chain joins TRBV5-1 and TRBJ2-1; D perhaps matches TRBD2 (6 bases). V dropped 0 bases and J dropped 5 bases, with 9 bases sitting between them. This CDR3 has 14 residues. The germline V gene encodes CDR1 SGHRS and CDR2 YFSETQ. Using reference TRBV5-1 and TRBJ2-1 for the parts outside the CDR3, the full variable domain is KAGVTQTPRYLIKTRGQQVTLSCSPISGHRSVSWYQQTPGQGLQFLFEYFSETQRNKGNFPGRFSGRQFSNSRSEMNVSTLELGDSALYLCASSLGLDNNEQFFGPGTRLTVL.

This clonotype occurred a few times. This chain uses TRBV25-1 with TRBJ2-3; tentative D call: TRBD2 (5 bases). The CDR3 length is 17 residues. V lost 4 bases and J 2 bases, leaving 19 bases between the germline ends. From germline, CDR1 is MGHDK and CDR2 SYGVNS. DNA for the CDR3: TGTGCCAGCAGTGGAGGAGGAGGAAGACCACCCACAGATACGCAGTATTTT. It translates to CASSGGGGRPPTDTQYF.

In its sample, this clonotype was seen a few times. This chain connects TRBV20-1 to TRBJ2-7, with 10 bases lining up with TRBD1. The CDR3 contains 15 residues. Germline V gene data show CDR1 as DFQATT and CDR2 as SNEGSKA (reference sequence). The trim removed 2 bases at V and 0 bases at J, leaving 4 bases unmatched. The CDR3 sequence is CSARPGTGASYEQYV. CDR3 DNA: TGCAGTGCTAGACCCGGGACAGGGGCCTCCTACGAGCAGTACGTC.

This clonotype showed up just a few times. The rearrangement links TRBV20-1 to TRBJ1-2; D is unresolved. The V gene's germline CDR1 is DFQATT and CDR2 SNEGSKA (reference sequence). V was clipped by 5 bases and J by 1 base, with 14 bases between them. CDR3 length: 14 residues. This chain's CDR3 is CSAPRPAINYGYTF. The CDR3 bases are TGCAGTGCTCCACGGCCGGCCATTAACTATGGCTACACCTTC.

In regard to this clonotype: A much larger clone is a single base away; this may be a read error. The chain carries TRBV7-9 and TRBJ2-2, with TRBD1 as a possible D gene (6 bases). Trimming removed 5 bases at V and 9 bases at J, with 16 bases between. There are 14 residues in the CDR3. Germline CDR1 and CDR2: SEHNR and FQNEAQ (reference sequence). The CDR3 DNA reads TGTGCCAGCAGCCCGAAGGGGGACCCCAGGGAGCTGTTTTTT. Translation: CASSPKGDPRELFF.

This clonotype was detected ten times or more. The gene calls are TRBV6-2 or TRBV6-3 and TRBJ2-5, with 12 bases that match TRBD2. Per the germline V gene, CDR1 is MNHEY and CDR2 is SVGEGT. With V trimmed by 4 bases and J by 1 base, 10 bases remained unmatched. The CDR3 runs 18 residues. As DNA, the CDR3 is TGTGCCAGCAGTTCTCACACGGGACTAGCGGGTCTCCAAGAGACCCAGTACTTC. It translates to CASSSHTGLAGLQETQYF.

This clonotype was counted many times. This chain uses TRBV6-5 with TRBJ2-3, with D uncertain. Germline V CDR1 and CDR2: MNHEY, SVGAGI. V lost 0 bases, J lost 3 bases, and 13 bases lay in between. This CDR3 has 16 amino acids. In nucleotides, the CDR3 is TGTGCCAGCAGTTACTCGAACCCCTTAAGTACAGATACGCAGTATTTT. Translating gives CASSYSNPLSTDTQYF.

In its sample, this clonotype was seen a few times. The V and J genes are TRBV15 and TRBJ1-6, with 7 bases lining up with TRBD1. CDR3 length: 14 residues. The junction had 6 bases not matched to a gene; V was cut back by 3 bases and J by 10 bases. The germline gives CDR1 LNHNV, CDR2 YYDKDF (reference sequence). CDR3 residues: CATSSRQGRSPLHF. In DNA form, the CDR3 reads TGTGCCACCAGCAGTAGACAGGGTCGGTCACCCCTCCACTTT.